The T cell receptor beta chain under discussion was sequenced for a study of T cell repertoires in cytomegalovirus infection. Study conclusions and caveats: In two of eight donors, the top clonotype was HLA-C-restricted CMV-specific.

This clonotype was counted only a few times. Antigen specificity is unknown. A single record per CDR3 protein comes from TCRdb applying MiXCR to the reads. The sample lists about 490,000 distinct CDR3 sequences; approximately 15% were seen once. The clonotype comes from a human donor in good health (CMV status not recorded). Some clones in this sample may be carry-over from other donors' samples. The sample taken for sequencing was CD8+ T cells from PBMCs.

The CDR3 loop reads CSTSSGPYNEQFF. The CDR3 nucleotides are TGCAGTACCAGTAGCGGGCCTTACAATGAGCAGTTCTTC. This rearrangement joins TRBV20-1 to TRBJ2-1; 7 nucleotides align to TRBD2. This CDR3 is 13 amino acids long. CDR1 is DFQATT, CDR2 SNEGSKA, per germline (reference sequence). V shed 8 bases, J shed 4 bases, and the junction held 8 bases outside the gene matches.